This T cell receptor beta chain was retrieved from a study of T cell changes during pregnancy in multiple sclerosis. Germline CDR1 SQVTM, CDR2 ANQGSEA. This CDR3 has 17 amino acids. Trimming cost V 2 bases and J 7 bases; bases outside gene matches: 16. TCRdb's table, derived via immunoSEQ multiplex PCR, lists solely in-frame clones and lacks some. Of roughly 40,000 clones detected, roughly 90% appear once; the ten largest clones hold 7.8%. V and J are TRBV29-1 and TRBJ2-3; 9 nucleotides align to TRBD2. Sample: CD8+ T cells from peripheral blood mononuclear cells, taken before pregnancy. The sequence was obtained from a female donor with multiple sclerosis, enrolled in a pregnancy study. The CDR3: CSVERRGRAPPLNTQYF. The DNA of the CDR3 is TGCAGCGTTGAAAGGCGCGGGAGGGCCCCCCCCCTTAATACGCAGTATTTT.